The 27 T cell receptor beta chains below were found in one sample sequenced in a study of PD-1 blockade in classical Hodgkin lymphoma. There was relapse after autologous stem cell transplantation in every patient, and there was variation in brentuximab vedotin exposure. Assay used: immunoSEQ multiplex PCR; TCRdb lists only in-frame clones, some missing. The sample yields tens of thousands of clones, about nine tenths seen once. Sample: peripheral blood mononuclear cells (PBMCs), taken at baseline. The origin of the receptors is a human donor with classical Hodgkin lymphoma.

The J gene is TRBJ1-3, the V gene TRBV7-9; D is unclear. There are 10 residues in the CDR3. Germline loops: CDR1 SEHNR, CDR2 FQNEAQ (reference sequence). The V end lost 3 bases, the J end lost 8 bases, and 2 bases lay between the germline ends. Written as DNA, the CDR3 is TGTGCCAGCAGCTTCGACACCATATATTTT. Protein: CASSFDTIYF. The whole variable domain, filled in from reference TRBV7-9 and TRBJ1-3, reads DTGVSQNPRHKITKRGQNVTFRCDPISEHNRLYWYRQTLGQGPEFLTYFQNEAQLEKSRLLSDRFSAERPKGSFSTLEIQRTEQGDSAMYLCASSFDTIYFGEGSWLTVV.

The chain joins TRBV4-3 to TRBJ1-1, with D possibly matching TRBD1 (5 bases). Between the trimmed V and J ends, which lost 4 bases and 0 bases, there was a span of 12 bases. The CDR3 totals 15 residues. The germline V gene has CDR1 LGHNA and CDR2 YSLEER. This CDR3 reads CASSPQVRLNTEAFF. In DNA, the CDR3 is TGCGCCAGCAGCCCACAGGTTCGGCTGAACACTGAAGCTTTCTTT.

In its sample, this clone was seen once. The CDR3 coding sequence is TGTGCCAGCAGCGTCGGTAGTAGCGGGGGGGCAGATACGCAGTATTTT. Translating it yields CASSVGSSGGADTQYF. This sequence joins TRBV9 and TRBJ2-3, with 11 bases matching TRBD2. J lost 4 bases, V lost 2 bases, and 6 bases had no gene match. The CDR3 is 16 amino acids. In germline, CDR1 is SGDLS, CDR2 YYNGEE.

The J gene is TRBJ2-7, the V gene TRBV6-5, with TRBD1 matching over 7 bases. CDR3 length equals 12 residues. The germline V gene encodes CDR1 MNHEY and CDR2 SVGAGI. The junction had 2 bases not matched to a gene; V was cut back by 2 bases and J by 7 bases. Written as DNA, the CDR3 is TGTGCCAGCAGTTACAGGGGGCAGGAGCAGTACTTC. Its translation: CASSYRGQEQYF.

The CDR3 DNA sequence: TGTGCCAGTAGTCCCGGGAGAAACTCTGGGGCCAACGTCCTGACTTTC. This translates into CASSPGRNSGANVLTF. V gene TRBV19 combines with J gene TRBJ2-6; D is perhaps TRBD2 (6 bases). Germline CDR1 reads LNHDA; CDR2 reads SQIVND (reference sequence). The CDR3 is 16 residues long. V was shortened by 5 bases and J by 0 bases, with 11 bases between the two germline ends.

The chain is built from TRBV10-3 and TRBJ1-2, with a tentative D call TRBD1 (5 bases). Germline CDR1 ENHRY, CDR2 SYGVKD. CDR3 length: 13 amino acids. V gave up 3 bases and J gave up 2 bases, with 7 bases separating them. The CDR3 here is CAISDGGNYGYTF. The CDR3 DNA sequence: TGTGCCATCAGTGACGGGGGGAACTATGGCTACACCTTC.

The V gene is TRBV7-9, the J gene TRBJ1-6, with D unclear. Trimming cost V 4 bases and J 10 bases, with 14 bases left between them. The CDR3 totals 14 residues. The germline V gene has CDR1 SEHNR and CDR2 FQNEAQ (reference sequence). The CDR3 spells CASSSDPDNSPLHF. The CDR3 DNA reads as TGTGCCAGCAGCTCAGACCCCGACAACTCACCCCTCCACTTT.

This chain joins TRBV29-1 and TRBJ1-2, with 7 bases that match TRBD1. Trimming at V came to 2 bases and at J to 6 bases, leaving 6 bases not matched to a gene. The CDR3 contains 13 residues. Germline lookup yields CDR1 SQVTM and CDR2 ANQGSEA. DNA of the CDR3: TGCAGCGTTGAATTCGGGACAGTTAATGGCTACACCTTC. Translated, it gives CSVEFGTVNGYTF.

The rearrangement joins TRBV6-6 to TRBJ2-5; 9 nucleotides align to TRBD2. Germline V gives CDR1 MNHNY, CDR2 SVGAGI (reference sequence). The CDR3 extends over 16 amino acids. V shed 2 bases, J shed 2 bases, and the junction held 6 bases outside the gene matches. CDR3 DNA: TGTGCCAGCAGTTACACGCCGGGACTAGCTCAAGAGACCCAGTACTTC. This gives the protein CASSYTPGLAQETQYF.

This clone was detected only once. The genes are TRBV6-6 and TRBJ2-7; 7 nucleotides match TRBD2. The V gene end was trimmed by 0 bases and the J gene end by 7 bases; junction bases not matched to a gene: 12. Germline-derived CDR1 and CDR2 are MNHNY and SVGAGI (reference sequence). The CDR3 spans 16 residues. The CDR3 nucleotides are TGTGCCAGCAGTTACTCACGGACTAGTGGGAGGGTAGAGCAGTACTTC. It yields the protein CASSYSRTSGRVEQYF.

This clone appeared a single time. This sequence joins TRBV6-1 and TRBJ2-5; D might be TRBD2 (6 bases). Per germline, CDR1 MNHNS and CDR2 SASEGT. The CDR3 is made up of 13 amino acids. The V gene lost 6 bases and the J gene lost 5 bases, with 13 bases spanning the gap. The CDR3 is CASSAGSGETQYF. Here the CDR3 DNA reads TGTGCCAGCAGCGCGGGGTCTGGGGAGACCCAGTACTTC.

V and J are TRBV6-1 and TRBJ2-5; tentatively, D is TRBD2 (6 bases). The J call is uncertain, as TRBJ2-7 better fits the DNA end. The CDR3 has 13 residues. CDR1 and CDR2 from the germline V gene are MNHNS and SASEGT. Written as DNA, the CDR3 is TGTGCCAGCAGGGAGGGGCACTCCTACGAGCAGTACTTC. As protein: CASREGHSYEQYF.

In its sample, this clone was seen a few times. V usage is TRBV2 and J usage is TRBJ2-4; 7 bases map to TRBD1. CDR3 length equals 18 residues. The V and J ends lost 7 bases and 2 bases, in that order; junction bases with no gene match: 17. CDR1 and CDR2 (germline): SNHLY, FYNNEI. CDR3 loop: CASKWDRGTTLTKNIQYF. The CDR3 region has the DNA TGTGCCAGCAAATGGGACAGAGGGACAACTTTAACCAAAAACATTCAGTACTTC.

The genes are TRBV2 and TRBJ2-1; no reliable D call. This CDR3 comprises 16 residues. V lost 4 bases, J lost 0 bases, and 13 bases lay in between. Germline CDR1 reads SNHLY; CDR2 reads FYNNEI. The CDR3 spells CASSAQRLSSYNEQFF. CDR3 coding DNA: TGTGCCAGCAGTGCACAGCGCCTCAGCTCCTACAATGAGCAGTTCTTC.

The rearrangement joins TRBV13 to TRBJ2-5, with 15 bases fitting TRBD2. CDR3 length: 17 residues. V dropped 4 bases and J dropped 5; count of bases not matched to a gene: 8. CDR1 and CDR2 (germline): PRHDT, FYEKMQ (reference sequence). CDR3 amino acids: CASSSRTSGGAWETQYF. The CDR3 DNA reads TGTGCCAGCAGCTCAAGGACTAGCGGGGGGGCTTGGGAGACCCAGTACTTC.

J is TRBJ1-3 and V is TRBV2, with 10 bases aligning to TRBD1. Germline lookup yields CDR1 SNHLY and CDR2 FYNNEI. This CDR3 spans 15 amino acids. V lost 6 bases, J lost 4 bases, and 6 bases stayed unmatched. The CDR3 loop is CASRADRGPGNTIYF. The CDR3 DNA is TGTGCCAGCAGGGCTGACAGGGGGCCAGGAAACACCATATATTTT.

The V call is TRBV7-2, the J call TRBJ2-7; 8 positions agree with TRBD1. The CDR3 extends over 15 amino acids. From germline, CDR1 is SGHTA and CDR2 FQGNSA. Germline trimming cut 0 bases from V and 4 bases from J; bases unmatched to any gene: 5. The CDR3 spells CASSLAAQGVYEQYF. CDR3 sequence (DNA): TGTGCCAGCAGCTTAGCGGCACAGGGGGTTTACGAGCAGTACTTC.

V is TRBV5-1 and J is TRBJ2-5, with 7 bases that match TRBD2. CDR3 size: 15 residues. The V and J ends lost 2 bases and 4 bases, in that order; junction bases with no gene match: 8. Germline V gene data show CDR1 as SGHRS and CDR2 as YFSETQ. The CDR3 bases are TGCGCCAGCAGCTTCGAGCGGGGTCCCAGAGAGACCCAGTACTTC. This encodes CASSFERGPRETQYF.

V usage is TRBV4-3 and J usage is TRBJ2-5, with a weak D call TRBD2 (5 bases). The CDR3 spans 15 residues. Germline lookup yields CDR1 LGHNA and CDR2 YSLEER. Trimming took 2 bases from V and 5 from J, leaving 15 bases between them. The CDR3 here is CASSQNWGVGETQYF. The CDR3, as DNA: TGCGCCAGCAGCCAAAACTGGGGAGTCGGGGAGACCCAGTACTTC.

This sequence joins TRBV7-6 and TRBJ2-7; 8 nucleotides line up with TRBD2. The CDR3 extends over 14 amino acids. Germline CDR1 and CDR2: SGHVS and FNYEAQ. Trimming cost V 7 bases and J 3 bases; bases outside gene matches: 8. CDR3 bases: TGTGCCAGCACCCCAGCGGGGGAGAACTACGAGCAGTACTTC. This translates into CASTPAGENYEQYF.

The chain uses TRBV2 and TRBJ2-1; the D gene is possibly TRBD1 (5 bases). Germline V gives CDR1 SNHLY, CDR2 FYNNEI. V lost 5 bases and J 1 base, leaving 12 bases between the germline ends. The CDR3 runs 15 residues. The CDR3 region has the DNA TGTGCCAGCAGTCCCCGACAGAAGTCCTACAATGAGCAGTTCTTC. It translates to CASSPRQKSYNEQFF.

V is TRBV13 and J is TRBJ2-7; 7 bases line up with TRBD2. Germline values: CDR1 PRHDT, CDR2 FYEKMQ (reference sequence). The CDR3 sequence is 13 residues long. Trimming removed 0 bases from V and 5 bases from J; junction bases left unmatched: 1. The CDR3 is CASSLGRGDEQYF. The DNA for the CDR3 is TGTGCCAGCAGCTTAGGCCGGGGGGACGAGCAGTACTTC.

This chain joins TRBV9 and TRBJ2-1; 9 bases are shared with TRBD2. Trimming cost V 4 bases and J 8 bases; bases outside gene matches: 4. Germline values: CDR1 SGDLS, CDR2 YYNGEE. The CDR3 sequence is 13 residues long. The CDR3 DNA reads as TGTGCCAGCAGCCCCCGACTAGCGGATGAGCAGTTCTTC. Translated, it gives CASSPRLADEQFF.

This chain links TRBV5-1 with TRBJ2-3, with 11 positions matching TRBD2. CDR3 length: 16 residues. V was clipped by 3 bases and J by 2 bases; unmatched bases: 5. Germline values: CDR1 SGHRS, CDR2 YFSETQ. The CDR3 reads CASSSSGGPLTDTQYF. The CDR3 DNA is TGCGCCAGCAGCTCTAGCGGGGGGCCCCTCACAGATACGCAGTATTTT.

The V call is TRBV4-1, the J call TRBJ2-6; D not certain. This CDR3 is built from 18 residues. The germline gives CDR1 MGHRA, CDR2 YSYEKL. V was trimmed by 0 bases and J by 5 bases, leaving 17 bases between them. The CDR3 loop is CASSQDGSGSWWANVLTF. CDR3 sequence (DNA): TGCGCCAGCAGCCAAGATGGGTCCGGGTCCTGGTGGGCCAACGTCCTGACTTTC.

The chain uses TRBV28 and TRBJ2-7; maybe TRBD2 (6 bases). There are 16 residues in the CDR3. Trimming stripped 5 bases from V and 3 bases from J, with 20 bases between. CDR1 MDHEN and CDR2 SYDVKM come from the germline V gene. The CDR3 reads CASSPGGWGRDYEQYF. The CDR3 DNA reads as TGTGCCAGCAGTCCCGGAGGGTGGGGCAGGGACTACGAGCAGTACTTC. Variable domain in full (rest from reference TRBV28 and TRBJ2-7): DVKVTQSSRYLVKRTGEKVFLECVQDMDHENMFWYRQDPGLGLRLIYFSYDVKMKEKGDIPEGYSVSREKKERFSLILESASTNQTSMYLCASSPGGWGRDYEQYFGPGTRLTVT.

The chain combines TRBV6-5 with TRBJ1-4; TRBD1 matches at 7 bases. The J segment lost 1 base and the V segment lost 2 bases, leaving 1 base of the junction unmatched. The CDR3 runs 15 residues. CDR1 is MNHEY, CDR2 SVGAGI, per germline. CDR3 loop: CASSYGDRTNEKLFF. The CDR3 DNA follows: TGTGCCAGCAGTTACGGGGACAGAACTAATGAAAAACTGTTTTTT.